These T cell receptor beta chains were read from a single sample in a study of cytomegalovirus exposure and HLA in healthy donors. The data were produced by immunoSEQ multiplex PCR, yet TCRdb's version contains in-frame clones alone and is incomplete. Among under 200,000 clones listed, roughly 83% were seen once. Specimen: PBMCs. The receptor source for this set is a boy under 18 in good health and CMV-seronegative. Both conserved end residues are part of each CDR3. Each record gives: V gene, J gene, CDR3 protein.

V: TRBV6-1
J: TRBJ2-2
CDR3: CATLEGQGNTGELFF

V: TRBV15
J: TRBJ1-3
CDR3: CATSRVVGGGLTSGNTIYF

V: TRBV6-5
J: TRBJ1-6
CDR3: CASSYSGGKDNSPLHF

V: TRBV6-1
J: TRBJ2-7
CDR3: CASSALTGGRRGSFDEQYF

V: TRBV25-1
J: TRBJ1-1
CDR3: CASSPKDRDDRDTEAFF

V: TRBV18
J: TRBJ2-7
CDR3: CASSRTDSSYEQYF

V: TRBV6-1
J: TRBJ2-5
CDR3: CASSAANRVETQYF

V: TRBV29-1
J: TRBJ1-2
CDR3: CSVMGRTGEGGYTF

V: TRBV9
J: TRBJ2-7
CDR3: CASSETLRDEQYF

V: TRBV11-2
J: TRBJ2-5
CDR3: CASSLLAGSETQYF

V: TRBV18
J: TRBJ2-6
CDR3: CASSRGGSGANVLTF

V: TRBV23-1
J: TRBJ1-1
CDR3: CASSNRQTGTEAFF

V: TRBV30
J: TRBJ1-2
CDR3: CAWSLTTGIGYTF

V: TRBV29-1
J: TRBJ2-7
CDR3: CSALGQGAYEQYF

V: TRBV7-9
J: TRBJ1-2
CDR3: CASSSTAQGANILYGYTF

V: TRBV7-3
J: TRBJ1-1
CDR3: CASSPQPKRQEVNTEAFF

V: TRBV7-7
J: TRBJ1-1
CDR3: CASSLSGGTEAFF

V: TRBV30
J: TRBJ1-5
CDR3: CAWSPGYQPQHF

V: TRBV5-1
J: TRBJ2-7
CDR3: CASGFEWGGEQYF

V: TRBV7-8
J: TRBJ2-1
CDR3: CASSLRDIDNEQFF

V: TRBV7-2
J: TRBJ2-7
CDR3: CASSSSGQSAYEQYF

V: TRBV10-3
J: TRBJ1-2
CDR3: CAIRSLGQVLGYTF

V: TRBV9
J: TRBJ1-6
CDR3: CASSPGTAYNSPLHF

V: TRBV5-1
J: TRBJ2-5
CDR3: CASSLAPSGIQETQYF

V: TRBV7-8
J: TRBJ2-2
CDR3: CASSLKRTGELFF

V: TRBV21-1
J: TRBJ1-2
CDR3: CASSNRDRSYLYGYTF

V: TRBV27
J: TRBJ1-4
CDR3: CASSLLRPGQGDEKLFF

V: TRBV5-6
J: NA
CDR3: CASSFGSIYEQYF

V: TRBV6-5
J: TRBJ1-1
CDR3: CASSYSGTGYTEAFF

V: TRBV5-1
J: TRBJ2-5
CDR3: CASSDRASGETQYF

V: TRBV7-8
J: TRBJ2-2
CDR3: CASSPRGLATGELFF

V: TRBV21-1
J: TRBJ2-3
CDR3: CASTPPWASGFTDTQYF

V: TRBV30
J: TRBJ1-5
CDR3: CAWTPTGSGQPQHF

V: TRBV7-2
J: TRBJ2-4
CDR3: CASSLAFRGAAYF

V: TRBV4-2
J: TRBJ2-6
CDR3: CASSQTGGSGANVLTF

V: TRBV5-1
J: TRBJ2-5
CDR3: CASSLYSETQYF

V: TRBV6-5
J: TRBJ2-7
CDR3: CASSQNRDSALSQYF

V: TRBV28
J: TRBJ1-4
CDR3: CASSPTGGSEKLFF

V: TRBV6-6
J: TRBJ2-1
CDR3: CAGGGTGNVNEQFF

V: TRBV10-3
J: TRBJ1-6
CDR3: CATNRDSNNSPLHF

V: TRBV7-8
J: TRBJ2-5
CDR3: CASSLAGFGRGGTQYF

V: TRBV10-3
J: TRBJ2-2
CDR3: CAIGPGGGELFF

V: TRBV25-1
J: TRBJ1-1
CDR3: CASRPRVDTEAFF

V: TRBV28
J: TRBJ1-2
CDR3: CASSLRLSPYGYTF

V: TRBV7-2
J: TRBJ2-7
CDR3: CASSLIRRPYEQYF

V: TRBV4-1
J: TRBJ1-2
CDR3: CASRFGQPFNYGYTF

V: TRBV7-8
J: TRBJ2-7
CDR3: CASSLDGPDYEQYF

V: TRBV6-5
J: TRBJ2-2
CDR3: CASSYRGRDGELFF

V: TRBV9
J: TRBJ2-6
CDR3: CASSVLDRRFSGANVLTF

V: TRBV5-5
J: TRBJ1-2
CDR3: CASSLRNTDRVNGYTF

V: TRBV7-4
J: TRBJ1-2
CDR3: CATISGGQGCYTF

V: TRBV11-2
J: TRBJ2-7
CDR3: CASSPPRYEQYF

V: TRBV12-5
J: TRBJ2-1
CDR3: CASGEAYEQFF

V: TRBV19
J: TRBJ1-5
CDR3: CASSMETGTGANQPQHF

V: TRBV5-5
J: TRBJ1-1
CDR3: CASSFNSDTEAFF